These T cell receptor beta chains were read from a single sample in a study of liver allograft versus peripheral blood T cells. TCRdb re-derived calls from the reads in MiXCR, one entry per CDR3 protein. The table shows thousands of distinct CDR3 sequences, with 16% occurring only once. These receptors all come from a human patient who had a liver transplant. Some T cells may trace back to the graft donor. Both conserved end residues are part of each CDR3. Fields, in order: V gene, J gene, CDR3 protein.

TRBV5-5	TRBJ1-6	CASSLGQGAPLHF
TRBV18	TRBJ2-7	CASSPLQDSYEQYF
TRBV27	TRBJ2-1	CASSPRLAGTNEQFF
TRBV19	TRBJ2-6	CASRERVRAGANVLTF
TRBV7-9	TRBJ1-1	CASSLAVGVNTEAFF
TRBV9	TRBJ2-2	CASSVDRGPVTNTGELFF
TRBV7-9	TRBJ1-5	CASSRDRGSNQPQHF
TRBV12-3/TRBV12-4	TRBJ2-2	CASRGLADTGELFF
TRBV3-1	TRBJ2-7	CASSHQGGAYEQYF
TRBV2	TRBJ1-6	CASSDLWRRSPLHF
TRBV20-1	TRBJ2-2	CSALEDYGTGELFF
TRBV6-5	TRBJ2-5	CASTPTLNQETQYF
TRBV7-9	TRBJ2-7	CASSLGGRQYF
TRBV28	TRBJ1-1	CASMRPPVVAFF
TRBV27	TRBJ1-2	CASSLEKSRVSGYTF
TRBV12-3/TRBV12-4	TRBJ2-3	CASSRQITDTQYF
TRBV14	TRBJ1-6	CASSQGRYRGDSPLHF
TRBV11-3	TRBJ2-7	CASSLVGVSEQYF
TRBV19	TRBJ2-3	CASRSTGTGVADTQYF
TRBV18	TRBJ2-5	CASSTQQGSETQYF
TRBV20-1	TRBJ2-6	CSARDQGKSGANVLTF
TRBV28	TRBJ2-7	CATKSGPGEKEQYF
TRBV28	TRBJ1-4	CASVDRVGEKLFF
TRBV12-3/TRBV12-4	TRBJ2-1	CASSRPSVLYNEQFF
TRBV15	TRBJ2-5	CATSRGGTGGAETQYF
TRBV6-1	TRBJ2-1	CASATSGSYNEQFF
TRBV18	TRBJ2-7	CASSRPLVGSSYEQYF
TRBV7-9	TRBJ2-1	CASSSDGTSGRAHNEQFF
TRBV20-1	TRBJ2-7	CSADHGTEQYF
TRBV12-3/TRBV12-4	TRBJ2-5	CASSFRRGVTGTQYF
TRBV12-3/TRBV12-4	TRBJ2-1	CASSFRTSGNNEQFF
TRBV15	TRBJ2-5	CATSRDLAGGTISGETQYF
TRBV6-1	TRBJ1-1	CASSERVGNTEAFF
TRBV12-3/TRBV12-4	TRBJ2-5	CASSPLTGGKETQYF
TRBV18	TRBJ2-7	CASSPPDKNYEQYF
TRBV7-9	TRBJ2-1	CASSLSGGGSSYNEQFF
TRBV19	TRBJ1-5	CASSPGQGVYSNQPQHF
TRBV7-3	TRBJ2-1	CASSDSGTGGLREQFF
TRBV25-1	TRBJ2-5	CASSVAGQETQYF
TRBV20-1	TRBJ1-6	CSARQGRASYNSPLHF
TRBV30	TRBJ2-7	CAWSALGLAGSYEQYF
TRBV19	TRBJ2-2	CASRDTNTGELFF
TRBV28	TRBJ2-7	CASSSGEYEQYF
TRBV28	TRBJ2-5	CASSSSSGSGWETQYF
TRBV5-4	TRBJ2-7	CASSSGTDPYEQYF
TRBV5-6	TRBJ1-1	CASSKLDRWNTEAFF
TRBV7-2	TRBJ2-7	CASSSYLAANSYEQYF
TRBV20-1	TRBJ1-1	CSASGVSLGNTEAFF
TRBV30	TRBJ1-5	CAWSPPTFNQPQHF